This TCR beta chain was recovered during a study of blood T cells in healthy people across ages. The second PCR ran 7 to 11 cycles with a sample-barcoded 5' primer and J-beta primers. TCRdb reprocessed the 5' RACE reads with MiXCR, giving one entry per CDR3 protein. The top ten hold 25% to 35% of the sample, which has approximately 830,000 distinct CDR3 sequences, approximately 67% seen once. With 4 bases removed from V and 5 bases from J, the gap between germline ends came to 12 bases. The V gene's germline CDR1 is SGHRS and CDR2 YFSETQ. The CDR3 loop spans 13 amino acids. In the case of this clonotype: The antigen is unknown.

Study-level findings and limits: Long-lived and aged donors differed, with more naive CD4+ cells and higher diversity in the long-lived. Older age went with lower TCR beta diversity per million T cells, in a roughly linear way.

The material sequenced was blood. The source is a man under 40 in good health. This sequence joins TRBV5-1 and TRBJ2-5; D remains unclear. The CDR3 region is CASSPDVTETQYF. CDR3 sequence (DNA): TGCGCCAGCAGCCCGGACGTTACGGAGACCCAGTACTTC. Looking up the rest from reference TRBV5-1 and TRBJ2-5 gives the full variable domain: KAGVTQTPRYLIKTRGQQVTLSCSPISGHRSVSWYQQTPGQGLQFLFEYFSETQRNKGNFPGRFSGRQFSNSRSEMNVSTLELGDSALYLCASSPDVTETQYFGPGTRLLVL.